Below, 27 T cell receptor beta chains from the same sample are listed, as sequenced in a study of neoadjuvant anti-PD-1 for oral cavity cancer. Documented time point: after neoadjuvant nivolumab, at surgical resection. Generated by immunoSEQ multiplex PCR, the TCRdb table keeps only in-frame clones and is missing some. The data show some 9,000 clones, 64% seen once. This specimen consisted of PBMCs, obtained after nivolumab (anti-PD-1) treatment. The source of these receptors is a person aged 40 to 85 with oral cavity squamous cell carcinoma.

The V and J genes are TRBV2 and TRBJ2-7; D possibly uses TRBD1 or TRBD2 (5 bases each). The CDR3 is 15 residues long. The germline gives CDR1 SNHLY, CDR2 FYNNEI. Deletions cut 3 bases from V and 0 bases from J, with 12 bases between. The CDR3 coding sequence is TGTGCCAGCAGTGATACGGGGCCTAGCTCCTACGAGCAGTACTTC. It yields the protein CASSDTGPSSYEQYF.

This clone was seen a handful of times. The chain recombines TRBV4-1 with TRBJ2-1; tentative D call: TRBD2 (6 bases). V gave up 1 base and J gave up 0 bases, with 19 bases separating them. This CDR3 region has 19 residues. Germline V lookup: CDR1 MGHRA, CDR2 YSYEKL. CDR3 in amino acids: CASSQANMGLDLSYNEQFF. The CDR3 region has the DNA TGCGCCAGCAGCCAAGCTAATATGGGACTTGACCTCTCCTACAATGAGCAGTTCTTC.

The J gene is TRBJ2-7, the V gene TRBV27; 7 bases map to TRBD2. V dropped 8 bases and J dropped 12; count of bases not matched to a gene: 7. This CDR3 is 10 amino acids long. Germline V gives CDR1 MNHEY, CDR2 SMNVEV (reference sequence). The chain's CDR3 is CASPGGPMYF. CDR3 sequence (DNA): TGTGCCAGCCCGGGGGGACCGATGTACTTC.

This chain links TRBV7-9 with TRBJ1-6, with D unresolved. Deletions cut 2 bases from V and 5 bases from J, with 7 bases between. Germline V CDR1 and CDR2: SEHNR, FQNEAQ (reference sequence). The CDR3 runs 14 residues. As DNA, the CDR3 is TGTGCCAGCAGCTTATCCGGTAATAATTCACCCCTCCACTTT. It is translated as CASSLSGNNSPLHF. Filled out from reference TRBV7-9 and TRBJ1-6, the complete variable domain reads DTGVSQNPRHKITKRGQNVTFRCDPISEHNRLYWYRQTLGQGPEFLTYFQNEAQLEKSRLLSDRFSAERPKGSFSTLEIQRTEQGDSAMYLCASSLSGNNSPLHFGNGTRLTVT.

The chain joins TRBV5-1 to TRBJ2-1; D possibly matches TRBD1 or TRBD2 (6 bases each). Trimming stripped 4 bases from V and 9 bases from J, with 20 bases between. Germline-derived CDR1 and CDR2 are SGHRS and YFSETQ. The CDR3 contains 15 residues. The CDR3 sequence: CASSLAGHGLGEQFF. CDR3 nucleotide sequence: TGCGCCAGCAGCCTTGCGGGACACGGTCTGGGTGAGCAGTTCTTC.

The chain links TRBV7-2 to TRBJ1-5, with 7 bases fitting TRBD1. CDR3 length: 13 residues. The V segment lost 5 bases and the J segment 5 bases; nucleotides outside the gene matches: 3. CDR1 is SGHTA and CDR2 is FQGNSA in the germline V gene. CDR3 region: CASSRQGDQPQHF. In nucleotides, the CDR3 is TGTGCCAGCAGCCGACAGGGCGATCAGCCCCAGCATTTT.

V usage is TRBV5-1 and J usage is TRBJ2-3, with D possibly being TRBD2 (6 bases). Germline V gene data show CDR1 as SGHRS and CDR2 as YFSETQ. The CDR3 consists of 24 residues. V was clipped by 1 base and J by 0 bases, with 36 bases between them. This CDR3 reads CASSLKARRAGSGLLGSSTDTQYF. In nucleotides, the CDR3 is TGCGCCAGCAGCTTGAAGGCGAGAAGGGCCGGGTCGGGACTCCTCGGATCTAGCACAGATACGCAGTATTTT.

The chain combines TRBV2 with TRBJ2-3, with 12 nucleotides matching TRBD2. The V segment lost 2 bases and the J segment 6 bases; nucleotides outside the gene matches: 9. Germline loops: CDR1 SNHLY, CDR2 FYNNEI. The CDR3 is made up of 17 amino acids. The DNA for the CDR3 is TGTGCCAGCAGTGAATTTCCTAGCGGGGGGGCCAGGGATACGCAGTATTTT. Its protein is CASSEFPSGGARDTQYF.

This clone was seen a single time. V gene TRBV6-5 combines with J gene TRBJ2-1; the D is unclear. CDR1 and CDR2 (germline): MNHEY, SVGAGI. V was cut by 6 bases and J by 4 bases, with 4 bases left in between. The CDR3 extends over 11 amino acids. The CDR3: CASREYNEQFF. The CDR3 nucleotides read TGTGCCAGCAGGGAGTACAATGAGCAGTTCTTC.

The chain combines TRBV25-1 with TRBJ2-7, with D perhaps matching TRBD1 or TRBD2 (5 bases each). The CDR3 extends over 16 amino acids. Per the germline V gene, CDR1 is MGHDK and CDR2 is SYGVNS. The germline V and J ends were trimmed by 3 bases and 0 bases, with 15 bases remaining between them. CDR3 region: CASSDERRGTSYEQYF. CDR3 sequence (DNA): TGTGCCAGCAGTGATGAGAGGCGAGGGACCTCCTACGAGCAGTACTTC.

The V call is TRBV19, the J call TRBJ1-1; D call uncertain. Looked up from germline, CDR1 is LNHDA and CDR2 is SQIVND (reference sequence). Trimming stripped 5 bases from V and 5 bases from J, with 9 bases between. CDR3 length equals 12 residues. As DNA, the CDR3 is TGTGCCAGTAGTCCTAGTTGGACTGAAGCTTTCTTT. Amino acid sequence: CASSPSWTEAFF. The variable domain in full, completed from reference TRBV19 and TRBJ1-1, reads DGGITQSPKYLFRKEGQNVTLSCEQNLNHDAMYWYRQDPGQGLRLIYYSQIVNDFQKGDIAEGYSVSREKKESFPLTVTSAQKNPTAFYLCASSPSWTEAFFGQGTRLTVV.

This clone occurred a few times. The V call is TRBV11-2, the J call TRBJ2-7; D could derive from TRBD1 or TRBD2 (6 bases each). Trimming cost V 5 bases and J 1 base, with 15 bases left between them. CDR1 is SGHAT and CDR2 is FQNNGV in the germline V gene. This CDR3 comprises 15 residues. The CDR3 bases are TGTGCCAGCAGCCCCCGCGGGGACATTTCCTACGAGCAGTACTTC. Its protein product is CASSPRGDISYEQYF.

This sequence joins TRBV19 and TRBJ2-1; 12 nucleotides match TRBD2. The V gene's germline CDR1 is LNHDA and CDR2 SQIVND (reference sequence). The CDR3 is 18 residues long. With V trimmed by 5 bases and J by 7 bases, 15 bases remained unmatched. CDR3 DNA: TGTGCCAGTAGTCCCTTTACTAGCGGGAGGTCCCTAAGGAATGAGCAGTTCTTC. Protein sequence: CASSPFTSGRSLRNEQFF.

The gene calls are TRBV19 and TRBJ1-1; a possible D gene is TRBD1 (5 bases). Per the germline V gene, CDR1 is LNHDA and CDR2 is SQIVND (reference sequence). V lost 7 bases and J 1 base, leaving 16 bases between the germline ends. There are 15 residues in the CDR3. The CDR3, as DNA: TGTGCCAGTACCGACTTGTGGGGCCAGAACACTGAAGCTTTCTTT. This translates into CASTDLWGQNTEAFF.

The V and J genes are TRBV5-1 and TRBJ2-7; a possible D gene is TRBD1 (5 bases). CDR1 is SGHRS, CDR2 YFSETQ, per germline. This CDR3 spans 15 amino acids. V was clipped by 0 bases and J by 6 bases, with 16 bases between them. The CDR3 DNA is TGCGCCAGCAGCTTGGCCCAGGGCGTTGGTGGCGAGCAGTACTTC. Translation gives CASSLAQGVGGEQYF. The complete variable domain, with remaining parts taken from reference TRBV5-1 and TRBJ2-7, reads KAGVTQTPRYLIKTRGQQVTLSCSPISGHRSVSWYQQTPGQGLQFLFEYFSETQRNKGNFPGRFSGRQFSNSRSEMNVSTLELGDSALYLCASSLAQGVGGEQYFGPGTRLTVT.

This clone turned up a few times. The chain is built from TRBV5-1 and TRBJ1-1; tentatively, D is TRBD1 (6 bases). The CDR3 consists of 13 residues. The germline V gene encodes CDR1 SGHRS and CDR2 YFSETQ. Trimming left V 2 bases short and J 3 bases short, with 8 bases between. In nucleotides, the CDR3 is TGCGCCAGCAGCTTCACAGGGTACACTGAAGCTTTCTTT. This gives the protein CASSFTGYTEAFF.

The CDR3 spells CASSLNSIESNTEAFF. CDR3 nucleotide sequence: TGTGCCAGCAGCTTAAATTCGATAGAATCGAACACTGAAGCTTTCTTT. The gene calls are TRBV7-3 and TRBJ1-1; D is unresolved. The germline V gene encodes CDR1 SGHTA and CDR2 FQGTGA. V lost 1 base, J lost 1 base, and 13 bases lay in between. The CDR3 runs 16 residues.

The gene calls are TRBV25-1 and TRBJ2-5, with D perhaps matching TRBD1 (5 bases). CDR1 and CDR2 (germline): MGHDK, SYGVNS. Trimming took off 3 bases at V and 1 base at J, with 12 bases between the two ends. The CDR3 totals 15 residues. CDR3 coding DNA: TGTGCCAGCAGTGATTCGAGACAGTTCCAAGAGACCCAGTACTTC. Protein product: CASSDSRQFQETQYF. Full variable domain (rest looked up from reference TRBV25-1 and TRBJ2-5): EADIYQTPRYLVIGTGKKITLECSQTMGHDKMYWYQQDPGMELHLIHYSYGVNSTEKGDLSSESTVSRIRTEHFPLTLESARPSHTSQYLCASSDSRQFQETQYFGPGTRLLVL.

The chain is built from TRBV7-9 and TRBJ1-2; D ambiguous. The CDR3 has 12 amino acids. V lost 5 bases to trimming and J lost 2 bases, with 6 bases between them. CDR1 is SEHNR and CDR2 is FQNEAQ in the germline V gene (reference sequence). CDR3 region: CASSPTNYGYTF. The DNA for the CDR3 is TGTGCCAGCAGCCCCACCAACTATGGCTACACCTTC.

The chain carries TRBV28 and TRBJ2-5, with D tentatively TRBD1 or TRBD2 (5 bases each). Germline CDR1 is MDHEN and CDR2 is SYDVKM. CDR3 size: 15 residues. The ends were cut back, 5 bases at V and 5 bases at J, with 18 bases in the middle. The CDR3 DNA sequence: TGTGCCAGCAGTCTGTCCGGGACCAGGAGGGAGACCCAGTACTTC. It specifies CASSLSGTRRETQYF.

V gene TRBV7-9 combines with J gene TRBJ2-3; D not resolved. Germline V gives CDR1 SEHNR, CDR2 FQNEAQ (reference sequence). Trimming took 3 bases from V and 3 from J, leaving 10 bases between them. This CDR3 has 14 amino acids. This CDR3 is CASSFAGPTDTQYF. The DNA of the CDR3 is TGTGCCAGCAGCTTCGCCGGGCCGACAGATACGCAGTATTTT.

CDR3 sequence: CASSLGLDDVRDTGELFF. The CDR3 DNA reads as TGCGCCAGCAGCTTGGGACTAGATGATGTTCGCGATACCGGGGAGCTGTTTTTT. This sequence joins TRBV5-1 and TRBJ2-2; tentatively, D is TRBD2 (6 bases). V shed 0 bases and J shed 5 bases, with 20 bases lying between them. This CDR3 has 18 residues. CDR1 is SGHRS, CDR2 YFSETQ, per germline. The full variable domain, rest sourced from reference TRBV5-1 and TRBJ2-2, is KAGVTQTPRYLIKTRGQQVTLSCSPISGHRSVSWYQQTPGQGLQFLFEYFSETQRNKGNFPGRFSGRQFSNSRSEMNVSTLELGDSALYLCASSLGLDDVRDTGELFFGEGSRLTVL.

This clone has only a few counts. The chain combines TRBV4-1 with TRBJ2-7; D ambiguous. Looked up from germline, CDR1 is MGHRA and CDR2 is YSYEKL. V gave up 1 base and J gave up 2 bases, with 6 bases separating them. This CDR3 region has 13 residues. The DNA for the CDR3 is TGCGCCAGCAGCCAAGGGAACACCTACGAGCAGTACTTC. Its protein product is CASSQGNTYEQYF.

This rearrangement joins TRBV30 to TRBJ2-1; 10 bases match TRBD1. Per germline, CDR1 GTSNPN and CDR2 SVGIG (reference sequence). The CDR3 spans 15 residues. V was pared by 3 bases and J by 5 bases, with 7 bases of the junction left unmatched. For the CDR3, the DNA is TGTGCCTGGAGCCCAGGGACAGGGGTCGACAATGAGCAGTTCTTC. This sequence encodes CAWSPGTGVDNEQFF.

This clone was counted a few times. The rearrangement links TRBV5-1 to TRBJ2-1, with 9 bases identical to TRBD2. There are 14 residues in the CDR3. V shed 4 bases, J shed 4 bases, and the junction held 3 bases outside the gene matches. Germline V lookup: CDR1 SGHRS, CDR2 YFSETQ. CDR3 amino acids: CASSGSGGYNEQFF. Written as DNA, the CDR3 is TGCGCCAGCAGCGGTAGCGGGGGATACAATGAGCAGTTCTTC. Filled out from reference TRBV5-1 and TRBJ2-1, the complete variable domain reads KAGVTQTPRYLIKTRGQQVTLSCSPISGHRSVSWYQQTPGQGLQFLFEYFSETQRNKGNFPGRFSGRQFSNSRSEMNVSTLELGDSALYLCASSGSGGYNEQFFGPGTRLTVL.

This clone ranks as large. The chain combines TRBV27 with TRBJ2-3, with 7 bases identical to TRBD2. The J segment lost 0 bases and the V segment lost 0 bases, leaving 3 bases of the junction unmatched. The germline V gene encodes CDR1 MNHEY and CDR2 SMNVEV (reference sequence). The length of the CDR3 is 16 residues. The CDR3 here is CASSLSGRRSTDTQYF. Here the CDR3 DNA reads TGTGCCAGCAGTTTATCCGGGAGGCGTAGCACAGATACGCAGTATTTT.

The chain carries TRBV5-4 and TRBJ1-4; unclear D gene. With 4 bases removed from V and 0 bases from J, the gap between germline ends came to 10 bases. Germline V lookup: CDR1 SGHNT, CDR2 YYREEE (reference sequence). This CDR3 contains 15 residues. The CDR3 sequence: CASSRTASTNEKLFF. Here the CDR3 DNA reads TGTGCCAGCAGCCGGACGGCCTCAACTAATGAAAAACTGTTTTTT.